Presented here are 27 T cell receptor beta chains from one specimen sequenced in a study of CD8+ T cells in alopecia areata. RNA extraction and reverse transcription yielded cDNA as sequencing template. Libraries were prepared by immunoSEQ multiplex PCR; TCRdb keeps only in-frame clonotypes and omits some of them. The profile shows roughly 64,000 clones, around 47% of them singletons. The specimen sequenced was NKG2D-low CD8+ T cells sorted from blood. The receptors derive from a human donor with alopecia areata.

This rearrangement joins TRBV4-3 to TRBJ1-1; 7 nucleotides match TRBD1. There are 14 residues in the CDR3. Germline values: CDR1 LGHNA, CDR2 YSLEER. V lost 3 bases, J lost 11 bases, and 12 bases stayed unmatched. CDR3 loop: CASSQTLGGWEAFF. For the CDR3, the DNA is TGCGCCAGCAGCCAGACCCTAGGGGGCTGGGAGGCTTTCTTT.

This rearrangement joins TRBV7-3 to TRBJ2-1, with D tentatively TRBD2 (6 bases). The germline gives CDR1 SGHTA, CDR2 FQGTGA. Trimming removed 0 bases at V and 7 bases at J, with 10 bases between. CDR3 size: 14 residues. This CDR3 is CASSLTVGRNEQFF. The CDR3 DNA reads as TGTGCCAGCAGCTTAACTGTAGGGAGGAATGAGCAGTTCTTC.

The chain couples TRBV7-9 to TRBJ2-2; TRBD2 matches 7 bases. Germline V gives CDR1 SEHNR, CDR2 FQNEAQ (reference sequence). The CDR3 has 15 amino acids. After removal of 5 bases from V and 1 base from J, the junction contained 4 bases not matched to a gene. CDR3 bases: TGTGCCAGCAGCATTTCTAGCGGGAACACCGGGGAGCTGTTTTTT. This gives the protein CASSISSGNTGELFF.

V gene TRBV5-1 combines with J gene TRBJ2-3; the D gene is possibly TRBD2 (5 bases). This CDR3 is built from 15 residues. Germline assignment: CDR1 SGHRS and CDR2 YFSETQ. Trimming stripped 3 bases from V and 1 base from J, with 12 bases between. CDR3 DNA: TGCGCCAGCAGCTCGCGCCCAGCGGGCACAGATACGCAGTATTTT. It codes for CASSSRPAGTDTQYF.

The genes are TRBV29-1 and TRBJ2-7; TRBD1 matches 8 bases. Germline V CDR1 and CDR2: SQVTM, ANQGSEA. Germline trimming cut 5 bases from V and 4 bases from J; bases unmatched to any gene: 4. This CDR3 region has 12 residues. The CDR3 DNA sequence: TGCAGCGTTTCGACAGGGGTTTACGAGCAGTACTTC. Protein: CSVSTGVYEQYF.

This clone was observed a few times. This chain joins TRBV4-3 and TRBJ2-3, with TRBD2 matching 7 bases. The CDR3 sequence is 16 residues long. CDR1 is LGHNA and CDR2 is YSLEER in the germline V gene. Trimming at V came to 5 bases and at J to 2 bases, leaving 10 bases not matched to a gene. The CDR3 reads CASSSSGLAATDTQYF. CDR3 sequence (DNA): TGCGCCAGCAGCTCCTCAGGGCTAGCGGCCACAGATACGCAGTATTTT.

This clone turned up a few times. The rearrangement uses TRBV29-1 and TRBJ2-5, with D unclear. The CDR3 runs to 12 residues. The germline CDR1 and CDR2 sequences are SQVTM and ANQGSEA. The ends were cut back, 5 bases at V and 2 bases at J, with 9 bases in the middle. The CDR3 DNA reads as TGCAGCGTTCGGGCACAGCAAGAGACCCAGTACTTC. Protein product: CSVRAQQETQYF.

The V call is TRBV15, the J call TRBJ2-3; unclear D gene. Germline CDR1 LNHNV, CDR2 YYDKDF (reference sequence). The CDR3 has 14 residues. V lost 3 bases to trimming and J lost 4 bases, with 11 bases between them. The CDR3 protein is CATSRTETSDTQYF. The CDR3 DNA sequence: TGTGCCACCAGCAGGACGGAAACCTCAGATACGCAGTATTTT.

V is TRBV19 and J is TRBJ2-1, with 14 positions matching TRBD2. The CDR3 length is 16 residues. CDR1 and CDR2 from the germline V gene are LNHDA and SQIVND (reference sequence). Losses at the gene ends were 0 bases for V and 6 bases for J; bases not matched to a gene: 1. DNA for the CDR3: TGTGCCAGTAGTATAGAGGGACTAGCGGGAGTCAATGAGCAGTTCTTC. It encodes CASSIEGLAGVNEQFF. Variable domain in full (rest from reference TRBV19 and TRBJ2-1): DGGITQSPKYLFRKEGQNVTLSCEQNLNHDAMYWYRQDPGQGLRLIYYSQIVNDFQKGDIAEGYSVSREKKESFPLTVTSAQKNPTAFYLCASSIEGLAGVNEQFFGPGTRLTVL.

The chain joins TRBV2 to TRBJ1-1; 8 bases align to TRBD1. The CDR3 loop spans 16 amino acids. V shed 6 bases, J shed 1 base, and the junction held 10 bases outside the gene matches. Germline CDR1 SNHLY, CDR2 FYNNEI. The CDR3: CASRVEPGQENTEAFF. CDR3 in DNA: TGTGCCAGCAGAGTAGAACCGGGACAGGAGAACACTGAAGCTTTCTTT.

The rearrangement links TRBV27 to TRBJ1-5; D call uncertain. Germline CDR1 reads MNHEY; CDR2 reads SMNVEV (reference sequence). V was pared by 4 bases and J by 3 bases, with 10 bases between. The CDR3 runs to 14 residues. CDR3 sequence (DNA): TGTGCCAGCAGTTCCACCGGGGTCAATCAGCCCCAGCATTTT. Translation gives CASSSTGVNQPQHF.

This clone was recorded once. This chain connects TRBV5-6 to TRBJ1-1; D not resolved. The germline V gene has CDR1 SGHDT and CDR2 YYEEEE. Trimming removed 4 bases at V and 5 bases at J, with 12 bases between. The CDR3 extends over 13 amino acids. CDR3 bases: TGTGCCAGCAGCGCGGGTCTGAGGACTGAAGCTTTCTTT. It is translated as CASSAGLRTEAFF.

The J gene is TRBJ1-1, the V gene TRBV29-1; no clear D gene. Deletions cut 7 bases from V and 1 base from J, with 13 bases between. The CDR3 loop spans 13 amino acids. Germline CDR1 and CDR2: SQVTM and ANQGSEA. The CDR3 spells CSDLPAKNTEAFF. The CDR3 DNA reads TGCAGCGACCTCCCGGCCAAGAACACTGAAGCTTTCTTT.

This clone was observed once. The chain recombines TRBV2 with TRBJ2-2, with 8 bases lining up with TRBD2. V dropped 6 bases and J dropped 7; count of bases not matched to a gene: 7. CDR1 is SNHLY, CDR2 FYNNEI, per germline. This CDR3 spans 14 amino acids. The CDR3 DNA is TGTGCCAGCAGCCCCTGGCTAGCGGGCGGGGAGCTGTTTTTT. Amino acid sequence: CASSPWLAGGELFF.

V gene TRBV29-1 combines with J gene TRBJ2-1; 7 nucleotides agree with TRBD1. The CDR3 covers 13 residues. With 2 bases clipped from V and 3 bases from J, the junction kept 1 base outside the gene matches. Germline assignment: CDR1 SQVTM and CDR2 ANQGSEA. In nucleotides, the CDR3 is TGCAGCGTTGAACGGGACAGCTACAATGAGCAGTTCTTC. Its translation: CSVERDSYNEQFF.

The table lists this clone with a few counts. The chain carries TRBV30 and TRBJ2-3; D ambiguous. V lost 2 bases to trimming and J lost 0 bases, with 12 bases between them. Germline V CDR1 and CDR2: GTSNPN, SVGIG (reference sequence). The CDR3 runs 15 residues. CDR3 protein: CAWSPGGASTDTQYF. The DNA for the CDR3 is TGTGCCTGGAGTCCGGGCGGTGCTAGCACAGATACGCAGTATTTT.

The rearrangement links TRBV7-2 to TRBJ1-2, with 11 bases fitting TRBD1. Germline V lookup: CDR1 SGHTA, CDR2 FQGNSA. The CDR3 loop spans 14 amino acids. After removal of 5 bases from V and 3 bases from J, the junction contained 2 bases not matched to a gene. The CDR3 is CASSPGQGDYGYTF. In DNA, the CDR3 is TGTGCCAGCAGCCCGGGACAGGGGGACTATGGCTACACCTTC.

This clone occurred a few times. The genes are TRBV28 and TRBJ2-7, with TRBD2 identical over 7 bases. V was clipped by 3 bases and J by 9 bases; unmatched bases: 11. This CDR3 is built from 14 residues. Germline CDR1 is MDHEN and CDR2 is SYDVKM. CDR3 nucleotide sequence: TGTGCCAGCAGTTTTACCTCGCATCGGGGGGTGCAGTACTTC. Protein: CASSFTSHRGVQYF.

This clone was seen a handful of times. The chain carries TRBV23-1 and TRBJ2-5; TRBD2 aligns across 8 bases. TRBV23-1 is filed as an ORF, its function uncertain. CDR3 length: 18 residues. The J segment lost 1 base and the V segment lost 4 bases, leaving 14 bases of the junction unmatched. The CDR3 loop is CASSPFPPTSGSQETQYF. The DNA of the CDR3 is TGCGCCAGCAGTCCCTTTCCCCCTACTAGCGGATCCCAAGAGACCCAGTACTTC.

This chain joins TRBV27 and TRBJ2-2; 8 bases line up with TRBD2. The CDR3 covers 15 residues. Germline values: CDR1 MNHEY, CDR2 SMNVEV (reference sequence). V trimming: 5 bases; J trimming: 7 bases; junction bases outside the gene matches: 9. Here the CDR3 reads CASSPRTSWGGELFF. Written as DNA, the CDR3 is TGTGCCAGCAGTCCCAGGACTAGCTGGGGCGGGGAGCTGTTTTTT.

The J gene is TRBJ2-5, the V gene TRBV6-5, with 10 bases identical to TRBD2. The germline V gene has CDR1 MNHEY and CDR2 SVGAGI. Unmatched junction bases numbered 8, after V lost 2 bases and J lost 5 bases. The CDR3 spans 16 residues. CDR3 nucleotides: TGTGCCAGCAGTTACACATCTAGCGGGAGTCTTGAGACCCAGTACTTC. The encoded protein is CASSYTSSGSLETQYF.

V usage is TRBV2 and J usage is TRBJ2-5, with 8 bases identical to TRBD2. J gave up 5 bases and V 7 bases, and 9 bases lay outside the gene matches. Germline assignment: CDR1 SNHLY and CDR2 FYNNEI. The CDR3 is 14 amino acids. The CDR3 DNA reads as TGTGCCAGCAATGACGGGGGGGCGGCGGAGACCCAGTACTTC. Protein product: CASNDGGAAETQYF.

A few counts support this clone. The chain uses TRBV30 and TRBJ2-7; maybe TRBD2 (5 bases). This CDR3 has 15 residues. Trimming removed 7 bases from V and 0 bases from J, with 19 bases in between. The germline gives CDR1 GTSNPN, CDR2 SVGIG (reference sequence). The CDR3 spells CASMSKGALSYEQYF. CDR3 coding DNA: TGTGCCTCCATGAGTAAGGGAGCCCTCTCCTACGAGCAGTACTTC.

The rearrangement links TRBV6-6 to TRBJ1-1; 7 bases line up with TRBD1. This CDR3 region has 16 residues. Germline CDR1 reads MNHNY; CDR2 reads SVGAGI (reference sequence). V shed 6 bases, J shed 0 bases, and the junction held 10 bases outside the gene matches. The CDR3 sequence: CASRSRDSRVNTEAFF. The CDR3 DNA reads TGTGCCAGCAGGAGCCGGGACAGCCGCGTGAACACTGAAGCTTTCTTT.

This clone has a handful of counts. The chain is built from TRBV7-9 and TRBJ1-2; possibly TRBD1 for D (5 bases). Per germline, CDR1 SEHNR and CDR2 FQNEAQ (reference sequence). The length of the CDR3 is 13 residues. Trimming left V 3 bases short and J 4 bases short, with 9 bases between. The chain's CDR3 is CASSFRQLYGYTF. As DNA, the CDR3 is TGTGCCAGCAGCTTTCGACAGCTCTATGGCTACACCTTC. Looking up the rest from reference TRBV7-9 and TRBJ1-2 gives the full variable domain: DTGVSQNPRHKITKRGQNVTFRCDPISEHNRLYWYRQTLGQGPEFLTYFQNEAQLEKSRLLSDRFSAERPKGSFSTLEIQRTEQGDSAMYLCASSFRQLYGYTFGSGTRLTVV.

This rearrangement joins TRBV9 to TRBJ2-6; no reliable D call. Looked up from germline, CDR1 is SGDLS and CDR2 is YYNGEE. The CDR3 sequence is 15 residues long. V was trimmed by 3 bases and J by 1 base, leaving 8 bases between them. DNA of the CDR3: TGTGCCAGCAGCGAAAGGGATTCTGGGGCCAACGTCCTGACTTTC. This sequence encodes CASSERDSGANVLTF. Using reference TRBV9 and TRBJ2-6 for the parts outside the CDR3, the full variable domain is DSGVTQTPKHLITATGQRVTLRCSPRSGDLSVYWYQQSLDQGLQFLIQYYNGEERAKGNILERFSAQQFPDLHSELNLSSLELGDSALYFCASSERDSGANVLTFGAGSRLTVL.

The V gene is TRBV10-1, the J gene TRBJ2-7; D might be TRBD2 (5 bases). The V end lost 4 bases, the J end lost 2 bases, and 9 bases lay between the germline ends. CDR3 length: 13 residues. CDR1 is WNHNN and CDR2 is SYGVQD in the germline V gene (reference sequence). The CDR3 protein is CASSGGRAYEQYF. CDR3 DNA sequence: TGCGCCAGCAGTGGAGGGAGAGCCTACGAGCAGTACTTC.